This TCR beta chain is from a study of shared clonotypes between healthy human individuals. Clones were sequenced by immunoSEQ multiplex PCR, and TCRdb holds only the in-frame ones, with some missing. This table has 600,000 to 750,000 clones, 55% to 75% appearing once. The clonotype comes from a woman in her 30s in good health. The specimen was memory CD4+ T cells sorted from blood. Regarding subset: CD45RA-negative fraction.

CDR3 sequence reads: CASRQQGEGGDTQYF. As DNA, the CDR3 is TGTGCCAGCAGGCAACAGGGAGAGGGCGGAGATACGCAGTATTTT. This chain links TRBV6-5 with TRBJ2-3; maybe TRBD1 (6 bases). Germline V gene data show CDR1 as MNHEY and CDR2 as SVGAGI. Trimming left V 6 bases short and J 5 bases short, with 18 bases between. The CDR3 runs to 15 residues.